These T cell receptor beta chains were read from a single sample in a study of OX40 agonist ivuxolimab in advanced cancers. Assay: immunoSEQ multiplex PCR; the TCRdb copy retains only in-frame clones and omits some. The sample comprises under 95,000 clones, roughly 82% of which are singletons, and around 6.9% rests with the top ten. The material sequenced was CD4+ or CD8+ T cells sorted from blood, taken in a trial of the OX40 agonist ivuxolimab. These receptors all stem from an adult with an advanced solid tumor such as melanoma, head and neck, liver or kidney cancer. The CDR3 runs from the conserved cysteine through the conserved F or W. The order of the fields is J gene, clone size, V gene, D gene, CDR3 DNA, CDR3 protein. D genes are given only for firm matches. The listing skips clone size in some rows; elsewhere it reads once, few, many or a size class.

TRBJ1-1,.,TRBV2,TRBD1,TGTGCCAGCAGTCGGACAGGGCACATGAACACTGAAGCTTTCTTT,CASSRTGHMNTEAFF
TRBJ2-2,once,TRBV30,.,TGTGCCTGGAGAAGACTTATCAACACCGGGGAGCTGTTTTTT,CAWRRLINTGELFF
TRBJ1-2,.,TRBV27,.,TGTGCCAGCAGTCCGAGGGGCGGGCCTTTTGGTTACACCTTC,CASSPRGGPFGYTF
TRBJ2-5,.,TRBV7-9,.,TGTGCCAGCAGCTTAAGGCGAGCACCTCGGGAAGAGACCCAGTACTTC,CASSLRRAPREETQYF
TRBJ1-1,.,TRBV6-1,.,TGTGCCAGCAGTGAAGTCGCCACATCCTCATCTGAAGCTTTCTTT,CASSEVATSSSEAFF
TRBJ2-7,.,TRBV6-6,TRBD1,TGTGCCAGCAGCGGCCGGGACAGGGGGGTATACGAGCAGTACTTC,CASSGRDRGVYEQYF
TRBJ2-1,.,TRBV7-2,.,TGTGCCAGCAGCGTGACACGCTCTGGGTACAATGAGCAGTTCTTC,CASSVTRSGYNEQFF
TRBJ2-5,.,TRBV7-7,.,TGTGCTAGCAGCTTTTCGGGCCGACCTTCGGAGACCCAGTACTTC,CASSFSGRPSETQYF
TRBJ2-1,many,TRBV30,.,TGTGCCTGGATGCCCGTGGGGAATGAGCAGTTCTTC,CAWMPVGNEQFF
TRBJ2-4,.,TRBV11-2,.,TGTGCCAGCAGCTTAGATCGAAAAAGCATTCAGTACTTC,CASSLDRKSIQYF
TRBJ1-2,.,TRBV9,TRBD1,TGTGCCAGCAGCCCCCGACTACAGGGGGACTATGGCTACACCTTC,CASSPRLQGDYGYTF
TRBJ2-3,.,TRBV6-5,TRBD2,TGTGCCAGCAGTTACCGCGGCGGGGGGACAGATACGCAGTATTTT,CASSYRGGGTDTQYF
TRBJ2-1,.,TRBV7-3,TRBD2,TGTGCCAGCAGCTCCCTAGCGGGCTACAATGAGCAGTTCTTC,CASSSLAGYNEQFF
TRBJ2-3,once,TRBV15,.,TGTGCCACCAGAGACGGGGGTCACACAGATACGCAGTATTTT,CATRDGGHTDTQYF
TRBJ2-7,.,TRBV7-2,.,TGTGCCAGCAGCCGACAAGAAACCTACGAGCAGTACTTC,CASSRQETYEQYF
TRBJ2-3,few,TRBV9,.,TGTGCCAGCAGCGCCTTCGGGACCGGCGGGATCCAGTATTTT,CASSAFGTGGIQYF
TRBJ2-7,.,TRBV6-6,TRBD1,TGTGCCAGCAGTTACGGGGACAGGTTCGCTGAGCAGTACTTC,CASSYGDRFAEQYF
TRBJ1-2,.,TRBV7-3,.,TGTGCCAGCAGCCCCCGGGGGGGGACTAACTATGGCTACACCTTC,CASSPRGGTNYGYTF
TRBJ2-3,.,TRBV5-4,.,TGTGCCAGCAGCTTGACAGATACGCAGTATTTT,CASSLTDTQYF
TRBJ2-7,few,TRBV7-3,.,TGTGCCAGCAGCTTCAGGGGAAGTGGCGAGCAGTACTTC,CASSFRGSGEQYF
TRBJ2-3,.,TRBV4-3,.,TGCGCCAGCAGCCAGACGTCGGGGACGTACTTTGGCACAGATACGCAGTATTTT,CASSQTSGTYFGTDTQYF
TRBJ1-1,.,TRBV25-1,.,TGTGCCAGCAGTGAAGAGGGGCAGCCTAACACTGAAGCTTTCTTT,CASSEEGQPNTEAFF
TRBJ2-7,.,TRBV5-6,.,TGTGCCAGCAGCCCACCCGCGACAGCACACGAGCAGTACTTC,CASSPPATAHEQYF
TRBJ2-3,.,TRBV29-1,.,TGCAGCGTTCTTTGGGGGGCGACAGATACGCAGTATTTT,CSVLWGATDTQYF
TRBJ1-5,.,TRBV21-1,.,TGTGCCAGCAGTCCATTCGGGTGGGATAATCAGCCCCAGCATTTT,CASSPFGWDNQPQHF
TRBJ1-2,.,TRBV5-6,.,TGTGCCAGCAGCTTGCGGGGCCTGGGAGACTATGGCTACACCTTC,CASSLRGLGDYGYTF
TRBJ1-4,.,TRBV7-2,.,TGTGCCAGCAGCTTGGGTGGGTCAAATGAAAAACTGTTTTTT,CASSLGGSNEKLFF
TRBJ2-2,.,TRBV5-1,TRBD1,TGCGCCAGCAGCATGCGACAGGGGGCGTCCGGGGAGCTGTTTTTT,CASSMRQGASGELFF
TRBJ1-2,.,TRBV7-9,.,TGTGCCAGCAGTTCGCTTACTGGCTACACCTTC,CASSSLTGYTF
TRBJ1-3,.,TRBV5-6,.,TGTGCCAGCAGCTTACGGATCTCTGGAAACACCATATATTTT,CASSLRISGNTIYF
TRBJ2-7,.,TRBV7-9,TRBD1,TGTGCCAGCAGCGGGACAGGAAGCTCCTACGAGCAGTACTTC,CASSGTGSSYEQYF
TRBJ1-4,.,TRBV30,.,TGTGCCTGGAGGACTTCAGGGGAAAAACTGTTTTTT,CAWRTSGEKLFF
TRBJ1-5,.,TRBV5-6,.,TGTGCCAGCAGCTTGAAACGGGGGAAAACAGGTGGCAATCAGCCCCAGCATTTT,CASSLKRGKTGGNQPQHF
TRBJ2-1,.,TRBV27,.,TGTGCCAGCAGTTTAATTTTCGAGACAGCCGACAATGAGCAGTTCTTC,CASSLIFETADNEQFF
TRBJ2-7,.,TRBV19,.,TGTGCCAGTAGGTATAGCCCGGGTCTGACCTACGAGCAGTACTTC,CASRYSPGLTYEQYF
TRBJ2-3,.,TRBV5-1,.,TGCGCCAGCGGACTCGGAGCGCAACCCACAGATACGCAGTATTTT,CASGLGAQPTDTQYF
TRBJ1-2,once,TRBV6-1,.,TGTGCCACCCGAGAGGACGCCAACTATGGCTACACCTTC,CATREDANYGYTF
TRBJ1-2,.,TRBV6-6,.,TGTGCCAGCAGTCCCTCCAACTATGGCTACACCTTC,CASSPSNYGYTF
TRBJ1-3,.,TRBV7-6,.,TGTGCCAGCAGCTTAGGTCTTGGAAACACCATATATTTT,CASSLGLGNTIYF
TRBJ2-1,.,TRBV19,.,TGTGCTACAAAGACTGGGGCAGGGGGGACCGACTCCTACAATGAGCAGTTCTTC,CATKTGAGGTDSYNEQFF
TRBJ1-5,medium-sized,TRBV6-1,.,TGTGCCAGCAGTGAAGCGGGGCAGCCCCAGCATTTT,CASSEAGQPQHF